Listed here are 4 T cell receptor beta chains from one sample, sequenced in a study of cytomegalovirus exposure and HLA in healthy donors. 13 Jbeta primers and 60 Vbeta primers were used for the PCR. Generated by immunoSEQ multiplex PCR, the TCRdb table keeps only in-frame clones and is missing some. The sample lists 140,000 to 150,000 clones; 80% to 90% were seen once. The material sequenced was PBMCs. These receptors were taken from a boy younger than 10 in good health and CMV-seronegative.

This clone was seen a few times. The V and J genes are TRBV18 and TRBJ2-7, with D perhaps TRBD1 (6 bases). The CDR3 is 14 amino acids. V lost 4 bases and J lost 6, with 16 bases in between. Germline V lookup: CDR1 KGHSH, CDR2 LQKENI. CDR3 loop: CASSRSQGTSEQYF. The CDR3 DNA reads as TGTGCCAGCTCACGAAGTCAGGGGACGAGCGAGCAGTACTTC.

The chain uses TRBV27 and TRBJ2-5; no firm D call. With the DNA end fitting TRBJ2-7 better, the J assignment may be wrong. From germline, CDR1 is MNHEY and CDR2 SMNVEV (reference sequence). The length of the CDR3 is 12 residues. DNA for the CDR3: TGTGCCAGCAGGGAGAATGTGTACGAGCAGTACTTC. It specifies CASRENVYEQYF.

The chain carries TRBV5-1 and TRBJ1-1; a possible D gene is TRBD1 (5 bases). The V and J ends lost 0 bases and 0 bases respectively, with 15 bases between them. CDR3 size: 17 residues. The germline V gene encodes CDR1 SGHRS and CDR2 YFSETQ. CDR3 sequence: CASSLVSQGWMNTEAFF. DNA of the CDR3: TGCGCCAGCAGCTTGGTGAGCCAGGGATGGATGAACACTGAAGCTTTCTTT.

V and J are TRBV4-1 and TRBJ2-7, with a weak D call TRBD1 (6 bases). The CDR3 covers 17 residues. Trimming took 1 base from V and 2 from J, leaving 18 bases between them. The germline V gene encodes CDR1 MGHRA and CDR2 YSYEKL. The DNA for the CDR3 is TGCGCCAGCAGCCAAGTAACGAACCCAGGGGTGGCCTACGAGCAGTACTTC. Its translation is CASSQVTNPGVAYEQYF.